This TCR beta chain was identified during a study of neurological immune-mediated disorders. Healthy control participants comprised blood bank volunteers in Maryland, USA. Germline CDR1 MNHEY, CDR2 SVGEGT. The V end lost 6 bases, the J end lost 4 bases, and 12 bases lay between the germline ends. This CDR3 has 13 amino acids. Broader study findings: It was HTLV-1-associated myelopathy that showed the most TCR clonal expansion, while multiple sclerosis showed the least, falling below healthy controls.

5'RACE with 10-nucleotide random UMIs generated the cDNA. Every sequencing run produced over 170 million TCR-beta sequences that came from 15-18 subjects. Via MiXCR, TCRdb re-called the 5' RACE reads, giving one row per CDR3 protein. The sample lists under 60,000 distinct CDR3 sequences, 25% occurring once. This clonotype appeared many times. Its antigen is unidentified. The receptor was isolated from a woman in her seventies in good health. J is TRBJ2-5 and V is TRBV6-2 or TRBV6-3; possible D gene TRBD2, 6 bases. The sample comprised PBMCs. The CDR3 DNA reads as TGTGCCAGCAGCCGCGGGGTGGGAGAGACCCAGTACTTC. Its protein is CASSRGVGETQYF.